The 2 T cell receptor beta chains below come from one sample, sequenced in a study of cytomegalovirus exposure and HLA in healthy donors. PCR used 60 Vbeta primers and 13 Jbeta primers. The data were produced by immunoSEQ multiplex PCR, yet TCRdb's version contains in-frame clones alone and is incomplete. Its clone listing holds about 140,000 clones. Sequences were obtained from PBMCs. The source of these receptors is a male donor in good health and CMV-seronegative.

This chain links TRBV5-1 with TRBJ1-1; tentatively, D is TRBD1 (5 bases). The CDR3 sequence is 16 residues long. Deletions cut 4 bases from V and 1 base from J, with 17 bases between. Germline V gene data show CDR1 as SGHRS and CDR2 as YFSETQ. The DNA for the CDR3 is TGCGCCAGCAGCCTTGCCTGGCTGACAGCGAACACTGAAGCTTTCTTT. Encoded protein: CASSLAWLTANTEAFF.

The chain has TRBV5-6 and TRBJ2-7; maybe TRBD2 (5 bases). This CDR3 spans 13 amino acids. The ends were cut back, 2 bases at V and 6 bases at J, with 12 bases in the middle. Germline V gene lookup returns CDR1 SGHDT and CDR2 YYEEEE. As DNA, the CDR3 is TGTGCCAGCAGCTTCGGGTTAGGAGGCGAGCAGTACTTC. It is translated as CASSFGLGGEQYF. Based on the CDR3 plus reference TRBV5-6 and TRBJ2-7, the full variable domain is DAGVTQSPTHLIKTRGQQVTLRCSPKSGHDTVSWYQQALGQGPQFIFQYYEEEERQRGNFPDRFSGHQFPNYSSELNVNALLLGDSALYLCASSFGLGGEQYFGPGTRLTVT.